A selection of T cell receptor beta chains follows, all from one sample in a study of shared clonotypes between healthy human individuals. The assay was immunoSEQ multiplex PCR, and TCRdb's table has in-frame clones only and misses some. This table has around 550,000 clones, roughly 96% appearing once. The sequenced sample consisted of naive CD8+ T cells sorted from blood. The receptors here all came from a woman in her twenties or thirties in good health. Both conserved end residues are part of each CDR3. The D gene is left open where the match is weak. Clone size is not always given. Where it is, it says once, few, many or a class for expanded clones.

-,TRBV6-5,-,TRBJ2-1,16,CASSSYDFSSYNEQFF,TGTGCCAGCAGTTCTTACGACTTCAGCTCCTACAATGAGCAGTTCTTC
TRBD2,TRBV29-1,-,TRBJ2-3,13,CSAPREGPDTQYF,TGCAGCGCCCCCAGGGAGGGTCCAGATACGCAGTATTTT
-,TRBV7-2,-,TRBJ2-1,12,CASSLVYNEQFF,TGTGCCAGCAGCTTAGTTTACAATGAGCAGTTCTTC
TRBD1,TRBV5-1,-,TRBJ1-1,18,CASSFHKPGTGMNTEAFF,TGCGCCAGCAGCTTCCATAAACCCGGGACAGGGATGAACACTGAAGCTTTCTTT
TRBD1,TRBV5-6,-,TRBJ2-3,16,CASSLAGQGYTDTQYF,TGTGCCAGCAGCTTGGCAGGACAGGGTTACACAGATACGCAGTATTTT
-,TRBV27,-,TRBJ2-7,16,CASSPPRGRPSYEQYF,TGTGCCAGCAGTCCGCCTCGGGGCCGTCCTTCCTACGAGCAGTACTTC
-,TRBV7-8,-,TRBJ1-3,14,CASSSQGTGNTIYF,TGTGCCAGCAGCTCCCAGGGGACTGGAAACACCATATATTTT
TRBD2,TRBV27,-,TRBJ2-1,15,CASSLSSGSYNEQFF,TGTGCCAGCAGTTTATCTAGCGGGAGTTACAATGAGCAGTTCTTC
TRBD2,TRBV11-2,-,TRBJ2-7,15,CASSLWRESPYEQYF,TGTGCCAGCAGCTTATGGCGGGAGTCCCCCTACGAGCAGTACTTC
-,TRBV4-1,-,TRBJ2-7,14,CASSPGGVNYEQYF,TGCGCCAGCAGCCCCGGGGGTGTAAACTACGAGCAGTACTTC
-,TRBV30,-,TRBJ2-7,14,CAWRARARTYEQYF,TGTGCCTGGAGGGCGCGGGCACGGACGTACGAGCAGTACTTC
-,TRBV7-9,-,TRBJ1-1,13,CASSKGMNTEAFF,TGTGCCAGCAGTAAGGGTATGAACACTGAAGCTTTCTTT
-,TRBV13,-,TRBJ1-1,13,CASSRDRDTEAFF,TGTGCCAGCAGCCGCGACAGAGACACTGAAGCTTTCTTT
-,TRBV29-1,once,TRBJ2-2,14,CSVEEGLNTGELFF,TGCAGCGTTGAGGAGGGTCTTAACACCGGGGAGCTGTTTTTT
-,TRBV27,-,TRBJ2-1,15,CASSLPGVEYNEQFF,TGTGCCAGCAGTTTACCCGGGGTTGAATACAATGAGCAGTTCTTC
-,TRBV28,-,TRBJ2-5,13,CASSSYARETQYF,TGTGCCAGCAGTTCTTACGCTCGGGAGACCCAGTACTTC
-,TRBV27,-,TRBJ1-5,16,CASSLWGGEGNQPQHF,TGTGCCAGCAGTTTATGGGGAGGGGAGGGCAATCAGCCCCAGCATTTT
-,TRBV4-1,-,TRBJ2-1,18,CASSQEHGLTGTHNEQFF,TGCGCCAGCAGCCAAGAACACGGTCTGACTGGGACCCACAATGAGCAGTTCTTC
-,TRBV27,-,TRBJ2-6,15,CASSFGVSGANVLTF,TGTGCCAGCAGTTTTGGGGTCTCTGGGGCCAACGTCCTGACTTTC
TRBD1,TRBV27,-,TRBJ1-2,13,CASSPGTVYGYTF,TGTGCCAGCAGTCCCGGGACAGTCTATGGCTACACCTTC
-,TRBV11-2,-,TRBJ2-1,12,CASSLEGNEQFF,TGTGCCAGCAGCTTAGAAGGGAATGAGCAGTTCTTC
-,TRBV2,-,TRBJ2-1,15,CASRASSGAYNEQFF,TGTGCCAGCCGAGCTTCGAGCGGAGCCTACAATGAGCAGTTCTTC
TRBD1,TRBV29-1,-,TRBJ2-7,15,CSVEGDREGPYEQYF,TGCAGCGTTGAAGGGGACAGGGAGGGCCCCTACGAGCAGTACTTC
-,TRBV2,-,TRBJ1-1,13,CASSEGRNTEAFF,TGTGCCAGCAGCGAAGGACGTAACACTGAAGCTTTCTTT
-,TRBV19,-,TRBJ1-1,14,CASSGFKENTEAFF,TGTGCCAGTAGTGGGTTTAAGGAGAACACTGAAGCTTTCTTT
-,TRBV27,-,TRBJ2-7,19,CASSLSGRGRGVPPYEQYF,TGTGCCAGCAGTTTATCGGGGAGGGGGCGAGGGGTTCCCCCCTACGAGCAGTACTTC
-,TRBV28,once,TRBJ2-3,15,CASRFGTAGPDTQYF,TGTGCCAGCAGGTTCGGGACCGCGGGGCCAGATACGCAGTATTTT
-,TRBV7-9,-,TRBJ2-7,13,CASSLTEGDEQYF,TGTGCCAGCAGCCTTACGGAAGGGGACGAGCAGTACTTC
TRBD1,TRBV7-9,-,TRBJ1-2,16,CASSLQGQGANYGYTF,TGTGCCAGCAGCCTACAAGGGCAGGGGGCTAACTATGGCTACACCTTC
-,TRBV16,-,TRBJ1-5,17,CASSQSSGGMINQPQHF,TGTGCCAGCAGCCAATCATCTGGAGGGATGATTAATCAGCCCCAGCATTTT
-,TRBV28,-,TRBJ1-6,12,CASSIANSPLHF,TGTGCCAGCAGCATAGCGAATTCACCCCTCCACTTT
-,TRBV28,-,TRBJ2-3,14,CASSLGVQTDTQYF,TGTGCCAGCAGTTTAGGGGTGCAAACAGATACGCAGTATTTT
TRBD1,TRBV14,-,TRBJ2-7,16,CASSQTGAGIGYEQYF,TGTGCCAGCAGCCAAACAGGGGCCGGGATCGGCTACGAGCAGTACTTC
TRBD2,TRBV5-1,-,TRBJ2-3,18,CASSASTSGTSATDTQYF,TGCGCCAGCAGCGCCTCTACCTCCGGGACTAGCGCCACAGATACGCAGTATTTT
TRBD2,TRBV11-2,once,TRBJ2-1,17,CASSLVLAGASYNEQFF,TGTGCCAGCAGCTTAGTACTAGCGGGGGCTTCCTACAATGAGCAGTTCTTC
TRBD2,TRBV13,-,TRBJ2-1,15,CASSHGLAGDNEQFF,TGTGCCAGCAGCCACGGACTAGCGGGAGACAATGAGCAGTTCTTC
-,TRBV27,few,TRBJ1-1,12,CASFQGGTEAFF,TGTGCCAGCTTTCAGGGAGGCACTGAAGCTTTCTTT
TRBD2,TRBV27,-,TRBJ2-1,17,CASSFGTSGSSYNEQFF,TGTGCCAGCAGTTTCGGGACGAGCGGGAGCTCCTACAATGAGCAGTTCTTC
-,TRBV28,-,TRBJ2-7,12,CASSLEVTEQYF,TGTGCCAGCAGTTTAGAAGTAACCGAGCAGTACTTC
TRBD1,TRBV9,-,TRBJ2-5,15,CASSGRTGSGETQYF,TGTGCCAGCAGCGGCAGGACAGGGAGTGGGGAGACCCAGTACTTC
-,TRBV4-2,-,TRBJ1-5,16,CASSQGLGWSNQPQHF,TGTGCCAGCAGCCAAGGCCTGGGGTGGAGCAATCAGCCCCAGCATTTT
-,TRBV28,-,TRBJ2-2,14,CASREGYSTGELFF,TGTGCCAGCAGGGAGGGGTATAGCACCGGGGAGCTGTTTTTT
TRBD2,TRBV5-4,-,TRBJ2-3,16,CASSASSGTSTDTQYF,TGTGCCAGCAGCGCATCTAGCGGGACTAGCACAGATACGCAGTATTTT
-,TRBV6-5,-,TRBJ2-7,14,CASKPSPGFNEQYF,TGTGCCAGCAAACCATCCCCGGGGTTCAACGAGCAGTACTTC
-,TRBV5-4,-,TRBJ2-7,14,CASSTADGPYEQYF,TGTGCCAGCAGCACAGCGGACGGACCCTACGAGCAGTACTTC
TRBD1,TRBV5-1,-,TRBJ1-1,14,CASSRAGGGTEAFF,TGCGCCAGCAGCCGCGCAGGGGGAGGCACTGAAGCTTTCTTT
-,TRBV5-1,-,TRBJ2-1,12,CASIGMSNEQFF,TGCGCCAGCATCGGGATGTCCAATGAGCAGTTCTTC
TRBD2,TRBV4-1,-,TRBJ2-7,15,CASSQRTSGSYEQYF,TGCGCCAGCAGCCAGAGGACTAGCGGGTCCTACGAGCAGTACTTC
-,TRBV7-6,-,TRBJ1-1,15,CASSLSGVGDTEAFF,TGTGCCAGCAGCTTATCAGGGGTGGGGGACACTGAAGCTTTCTTT
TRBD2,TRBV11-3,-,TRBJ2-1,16,CASSLDPREGYNEQFF,TGTGCCAGCAGCTTAGATCCCAGGGAGGGCTACAATGAGCAGTTCTTC